This record concerns one T cell receptor beta chain sequence. These data are taken from a study of blood T cell repertoires in COVID-19. The data were produced by immunoSEQ multiplex PCR, yet TCRdb's version contains in-frame clones alone and is incomplete. The table includes roughly 250,000 clones, 81% detected once. This CDR3 contains 18 residues. Trimming took off 1 base at V and 0 bases at J, with 17 bases between the two ends. Germline values: CDR1 LGHNA, CDR2 YNFKEQ. The receptor comes from a woman aged 60-70 years with active or convalescent COVID-19. V gene TRBV4-2 combines with J gene TRBJ2-3; maybe TRBD1 (6 bases). The source material was peripheral blood. CDR3 region: CASSQVWVGGSSTDTQYF. The CDR3 bases are TGTGCCAGCAGCCAAGTATGGGTTGGGGGCTCTAGCACAGATACGCAGTATTTT.